This TCR beta chain was recorded in a study of early T cells in non-severe SARS-CoV-2 infection. Study findings and constraints: Clonotype matching in VDJdb favored anti-spike CD8 responses and did not capture private and CD4 specificities.

One entry per CDR3 protein, called by TCRdb with MiXCR from the 5' RACE reads. The data show some 82,000 distinct CDR3 sequences, about 12% seen once. This clonotype occurred a few times. The target antigen is unknown. The sample consisted of whole blood, taken at baseline. The receptor was derived from an adult who was a healthcare worker with PCR-confirmed SARS-CoV-2 infection or an uninfected control (not recorded which).

The DNA for the CDR3 is TGTGCCAGCAGTTCAGGGGACTCCTACAATGAGCAGTTCTTC. Its translation is CASSSGDSYNEQFF. This sequence joins TRBV6-5 and TRBJ2-1, with a weak D call TRBD1 (6 bases). Germline CDR1 and CDR2: MNHEY and SVGAGI. This CDR3 has 14 residues. Trimming removed 4 bases at V and 0 bases at J, with 7 bases between.